The entry below describes one T cell receptor (beta chain). This sample was included in a study of technical replicates of blood from a handful of donors. The method was immunoSEQ multiplex PCR; TCRdb's version includes in-frame clones alone and lacks a portion of them. The sample consists of tens of thousands of clones, 98% of them appearing once. Trimming removed 4 bases from V and 3 bases from J; junction bases left unmatched: 7. Germline V gene sequence: CDR1 SGHKS, CDR2 YYEKEE (reference sequence). The CDR3 loop spans 14 amino acids. This sequence joins TRBV5-5 and TRBJ2-7, with TRBD1 matching over 7 bases. The receptor was isolated from a human donor in good health. Specimen: T cells isolated from PBMCs. CDR3 bases: TGTGCCAGCAGCCCGCAACAGGGGAGCTACGAGCAGTACTTC. Translation gives CASSPQQGSYEQYF.